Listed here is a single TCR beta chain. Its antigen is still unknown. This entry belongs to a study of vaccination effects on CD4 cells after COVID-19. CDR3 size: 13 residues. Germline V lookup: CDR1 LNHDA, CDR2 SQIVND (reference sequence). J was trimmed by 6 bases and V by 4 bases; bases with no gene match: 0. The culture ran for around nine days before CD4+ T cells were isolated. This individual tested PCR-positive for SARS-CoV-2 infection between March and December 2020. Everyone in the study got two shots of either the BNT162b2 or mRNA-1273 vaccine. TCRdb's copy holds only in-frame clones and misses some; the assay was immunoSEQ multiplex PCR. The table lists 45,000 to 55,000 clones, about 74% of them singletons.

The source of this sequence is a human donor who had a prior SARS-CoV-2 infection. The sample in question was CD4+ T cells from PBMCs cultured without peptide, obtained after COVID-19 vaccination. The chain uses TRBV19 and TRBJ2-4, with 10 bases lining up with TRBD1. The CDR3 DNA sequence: TGTGCCAGTAGTAGGGACAGGGGAAACATTCAGTACTTC. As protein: CASSRDRGNIQYF.